These 28 T cell receptor beta chains came from one sample sequenced in a study of shared clonotypes between healthy human individuals. CD45RO-negative, CCR7-positively selected cells formed the naive CD8 fraction, excluding terminally differentiated effector memory CD45RA+ cells. Clones were read by immunoSEQ multiplex PCR, and TCRdb kept only the in-frame ones, dropping some. The data show approximately 2,200,000 clones, with 93% seen just once and around 1.7% held by the top ten. The sample taken for sequencing was naive CD8+ T cells from PBMCs. Source of these receptors: a man in his late teens or twenties in good health. Some clones in this sample may be carry-over from other donors' samples.

V usage is TRBV19 and J usage is TRBJ1-1, with a possible D match to TRBD1 (6 bases). The V end was cut by 2 bases, the J end by 6 bases, with 19 bases between. The V gene's germline CDR1 is LNHDA and CDR2 SQIVND (reference sequence). This CDR3 has 16 amino acids. CDR3 bases: TGTGCCAGTAGTATACGGTCGGGGACATCCCTCTCTGAAGCTTTCTTT. As protein: CASSIRSGTSLSEAFF.

V and J are TRBV5-1 and TRBJ1-3; 7 nucleotides match TRBD1. Germline values: CDR1 SGHRS, CDR2 YFSETQ. V lost 7 bases to trimming and J lost 4 bases; unmatched junction nucleotides: 11. The CDR3 is 15 amino acids. The CDR3 region is CASQSYRGSGNTIYF. The CDR3 DNA sequence: TGCGCCAGCCAAAGTTACAGGGGATCCGGAAACACCATATATTTT. The whole variable domain, remainder taken from reference TRBV5-1 and TRBJ1-3, is KAGVTQTPRYLIKTRGQQVTLSCSPISGHRSVSWYQQTPGQGLQFLFEYFSETQRNKGNFPGRFSGRQFSNSRSEMNVSTLELGDSALYLCASQSYRGSGNTIYFGEGSWLTVV.

V and J are TRBV4-1 and TRBJ2-1; D unresolved. The CDR3 loop spans 15 amino acids. In germline, CDR1 is MGHRA, CDR2 YSYEKL. With 1 base removed from V and 2 bases from J, the gap between germline ends came to 9 bases. In DNA form, the CDR3 reads TGCGCCAGCAGCCAAGGGACCTCGACCTACAATGAGCAGTTCTTC. Amino acids: CASSQGTSTYNEQFF.

For this clone: The same CDR3 is also encoded by other DNA sequences in this sample. The genes are TRBV27 and TRBJ2-7, with 9 bases matching TRBD2. CDR3 length: 14 residues. Unmatched junction bases numbered 3, after V lost 2 bases and J lost 4 bases. Germline CDR1 MNHEY, CDR2 SMNVEV (reference sequence). CDR3 DNA: TGTGCCAGCAGTTTAGGAGCGGGAGGTTACGAGCAGTACTTC. As protein: CASSLGAGGYEQYF.

The rearrangement joins TRBV18 to TRBJ2-7; 13 nucleotides align to TRBD2. The CDR3 sequence is 17 residues long. Trimming at V came to 3 bases and at J to 3 bases, leaving 8 bases not matched to a gene. Germline V gene data show CDR1 as KGHSH and CDR2 as LQKENI. CDR3: CASSPQGLAGVLYEQYF. In DNA, the CDR3 is TGTGCCAGCTCACCCCAAGGACTAGCGGGAGTGCTCTACGAGCAGTACTTC.

This clone was seen a few times. The DNA for the CDR3 is TGTGCCAGCAGCGTAGGGCCGGGGACCTCTGGAAACACCATATATTTT. Translating gives CASSVGPGTSGNTIYF. The chain combines TRBV9 with TRBJ1-3, with a possible D match to TRBD1 (5 bases). Per germline, CDR1 SGDLS and CDR2 YYNGEE. Trimming removed 0 bases at V and 0 bases at J, with 10 bases between. The CDR3 covers 16 residues.

V usage is TRBV10-2 and J usage is TRBJ1-5, with unresolved D. Trimming shortened V by 6 bases and J by 4 bases, and 16 bases separated the two germline ends. The CDR3 length is 15 residues. From germline, CDR1 is WSHSY and CDR2 SAAADI. The CDR3 region is CASSRGKGGNQPQHF. The CDR3 DNA follows: TGCGCCAGCAGCCGCGGTAAAGGTGGGAATCAGCCCCAGCATTTT.

The CDR3 spells CASSAGTSGSEQYF. CDR3 nucleotide sequence: TGTGCCAGCAGCGCAGGGACTAGCGGGAGCGAGCAGTACTTC. J is TRBJ2-7 and V is TRBV9; 14 bases are shared with TRBD2. V gave up 3 bases and J gave up 6 bases; unmatched junction bases: 2. Germline CDR1 SGDLS, CDR2 YYNGEE. The CDR3 loop spans 14 amino acids. Complete variable domain (other parts from reference TRBV9 and TRBJ2-7): DSGVTQTPKHLITATGQRVTLRCSPRSGDLSVYWYQQSLDQGLQFLIQYYNGEERAKGNILERFSAQQFPDLHSELNLSSLELGDSALYFCASSAGTSGSEQYFGPGTRLTVT.

The chain carries TRBV5-1 and TRBJ2-3; 8 bases map to TRBD2. Germline trimming cut 3 bases from V and 3 bases from J; bases unmatched to any gene: 9. This CDR3 comprises 16 residues. From germline, CDR1 is SGHRS and CDR2 YFSETQ. The CDR3 here is CASSSQLAVSTDTQYF. The CDR3 bases are TGCGCCAGCAGCTCGCAACTAGCGGTATCTACAGATACGCAGTATTTT.

This clone was counted only a few times. CDR3 loop: CASSAPVGGNIQYF. The CDR3 DNA follows: TGTGCCAGCAGTGCACCCGTGGGAGGAAACATTCAGTACTTC. This chain joins TRBV6-1 and TRBJ2-4; perhaps TRBD2 as D (6 bases). V was cut by 4 bases and J by 6 bases, with 13 bases left in between. The CDR3 covers 14 residues. Germline values: CDR1 MNHNS, CDR2 SASEGT.

V gene TRBV19 combines with J gene TRBJ2-1, with TRBD1 as a possible D gene (6 bases). V shed 1 base and J shed 8 bases, with 18 bases lying between them. Germline V gives CDR1 LNHDA, CDR2 SQIVND (reference sequence). This CDR3 region has 16 residues. The CDR3: CASSIVGGDGVYEQFF. The CDR3 coding sequence is TGTGCCAGTAGTATAGTAGGGGGAGACGGTGTCTATGAGCAGTTCTTC.

The V call is TRBV5-1, the J call TRBJ2-3; 15 bases are shared with TRBD2. V shed 7 bases, J shed 4 bases, and the junction held 19 bases outside the gene matches. The CDR3 extends over 20 amino acids. The germline CDR1 and CDR2 sequences are SGHRS and YFSETQ. Written as DNA, the CDR3 is TGCGCCAGCTCCCCCAATACCGGGACTAGCGGGAGGCCCAGGGCAGATACGCAGTATTTT. Encoded protein: CASSPNTGTSGRPRADTQYF.

The gene calls are TRBV5-8 and TRBJ2-5; TRBD1 matches 10 bases. The CDR3 runs to 16 residues. With V trimmed by 4 bases and J by 0 bases, 6 bases remained unmatched. The germline V gene encodes CDR1 SGHTS and CDR2 YDEGEE. CDR3 nucleotides: TGTGCCAGCAGCGATGGACAGGGGGGGTACCAAGAGACCCAGTACTTC. Encoded protein: CASSDGQGGYQETQYF.

V usage is TRBV28 and J usage is TRBJ1-2; weak D call: TRBD1 (5 bases). V lost 5 bases and J lost 4, with 17 bases in between. CDR1 MDHEN and CDR2 SYDVKM come from the germline V gene. The CDR3 runs to 15 residues. The CDR3 DNA reads TGTGCCAGCAGTCGATCGGACCCTGGGGCCTATGGCTACACCTTC. Translation gives CASSRSDPGAYGYTF.

The V gene is TRBV6-1, the J gene TRBJ1-1; the D is unclear. CDR3 length equals 16 residues. Germline CDR1 reads MNHNS; CDR2 reads SASEGT. Trimming cost V 1 base and J 4 bases, with 16 bases left between them. The CDR3 nucleotides are TGTGCCAGCAGTGAAGACGGGAGGTTGGGTGGCACTGAAGCTTTCTTT. Protein product: CASSEDGRLGGTEAFF.

The chain employs TRBV19 and TRBJ2-1, with a possible D match to TRBD2 (6 bases). There are 11 residues in the CDR3. Germline V gives CDR1 LNHDA, CDR2 SQIVND (reference sequence). Trimming took off 3 bases at V and 9 bases at J, with 6 bases between the two ends. The CDR3 bases are TGTGCCAGTAGTATGGAGGGTGAGCAGTTCTTC. Protein sequence: CASSMEGEQFF. Full variable domain (missing parts from reference TRBV19 and TRBJ2-1): DGGITQSPKYLFRKEGQNVTLSCEQNLNHDAMYWYRQDPGQGLRLIYYSQIVNDFQKGDIAEGYSVSREKKESFPLTVTSAQKNPTAFYLCASSMEGEQFFGPGTRLTVL.

This clone was seen once. The V and J genes are TRBV29-1 and TRBJ2-7; TRBD2 matches at 15 bases. From germline, CDR1 is SQVTM and CDR2 ANQGSEA. This CDR3 spans 16 amino acids. V shed 2 bases and J 5 bases; nucleotides not matched to a gene: 7. In DNA form, the CDR3 reads TGCAGCGTTGAACGCCGGACTAGCGGGAGGGCTAACGAGCAGTACTTC. This encodes CSVERRTSGRANEQYF.

The rearrangement links TRBV27 to TRBJ1-2; D remains ambiguous. V shed 0 bases and J shed 7 bases, with 18 bases lying between them. The CDR3 is made up of 16 amino acids. The germline CDR1 and CDR2 sequences are MNHEY and SMNVEV (reference sequence). CDR3 in DNA: TGTGCCAGCAGTTTATCTAGGCTCGGCAGGCCCCTTGGCTACACCTTC. It encodes CASSLSRLGRPLGYTF.

The chain recombines TRBV28 with TRBJ1-5; D may be TRBD1 (5 bases). The germline gives CDR1 MDHEN, CDR2 SYDVKM. The CDR3 has 14 residues. Trimming shortened V by 8 bases and J by 4 bases, and 15 bases separated the two germline ends. The CDR3 sequence: CASHPGQGNQPQHF. CDR3 bases: TGTGCCAGCCATCCGGGCCAGGGAAATCAGCCCCAGCATTTT.

The chain links TRBV5-6 to TRBJ2-7; 12 nucleotides match TRBD1. There are 13 residues in the CDR3. The V segment lost 3 bases and the J segment 9 bases; nucleotides outside the gene matches: 4. The V gene's germline CDR1 is SGHDT and CDR2 YYEEEE. CDR3 DNA sequence: TGTGCCAGCAGCTGGGACAGGGGGCCGGGGCAGTACTTC. Amino acid sequence: CASSWDRGPGQYF.

V is TRBV7-9 and J is TRBJ2-7; possibly TRBD2 for D (7 bases). CDR1 and CDR2 (germline): SEHNR, FQNEAQ (reference sequence). V was cut by 5 bases and J by 1 base, with 15 bases left in between. This CDR3 is 15 amino acids long. CDR3 nucleotides: TGTGCCAGCAGCCCGGGGGGCAGTCAATCCTACGAGCAGTACTTC. It specifies CASSPGGSQSYEQYF. The whole variable domain, remainder taken from reference TRBV7-9 and TRBJ2-7, is DTGVSQNPRHKITKRGQNVTFRCDPISEHNRLYWYRQTLGQGPEFLTYFQNEAQLEKSRLLSDRFSAERPKGSFSTLEIQRTEQGDSAMYLCASSPGGSQSYEQYFGPGTRLTVT.

This chain links TRBV27 with TRBJ2-1; D is tentatively TRBD1 or TRBD2 (5 bases each). The V end was cut by 1 base, the J end by 6 bases, with 13 bases between. From germline, CDR1 is MNHEY and CDR2 SMNVEV (reference sequence). The CDR3 is made up of 15 amino acids. The CDR3, as DNA: TGTGCCAGCAGTTTATATACCCGGGGCGGCAATGAGCAGTTCTTC. Amino acid sequence: CASSLYTRGGNEQFF.

The chain links TRBV7-9 to TRBJ1-5; tentatively, D is TRBD1 (6 bases). CDR1 is SEHNR and CDR2 is FQNEAQ in the germline V gene (reference sequence). V shed 6 bases and J shed 1 base, with 10 bases lying between them. CDR3 length: 14 residues. CDR3 amino acids: CASSGGESNQPQHF. CDR3 in DNA: TGTGCCAGCAGTGGGGGCGAGAGCAATCAGCCCCAGCATTTT.

The chain carries TRBV9 and TRBJ1-2, with a tentative D call TRBD1 (6 bases). CDR3 length equals 15 residues. The germline V and J ends were trimmed by 1 base and 0 bases, with 10 bases remaining between them. Looked up from germline, CDR1 is SGDLS and CDR2 is YYNGEE. Here the CDR3 DNA reads TGTGCCAGCAGCGTAAACAGGGCATCTAACTATGGCTACACCTTC. Its protein product is CASSVNRASNYGYTF.

This clone was picked up a small number of times. V and J are TRBV27 and TRBJ1-5; D unresolved. In germline, CDR1 is MNHEY, CDR2 SMNVEV (reference sequence). CDR3 size: 14 residues. Trimming left V 2 bases short and J 3 bases short, with 8 bases between. In DNA form, the CDR3 reads TGTGCCAGCAGTTTAAGGAGGGACAATCAGCCCCAGCATTTT. It codes for CASSLRRDNQPQHF.

The V call is TRBV7-9, the J call TRBJ2-7; maybe TRBD2 (6 bases). CDR3 length equals 15 residues. Germline CDR1 reads SEHNR; CDR2 reads FQNEAQ (reference sequence). V was clipped by 3 bases and J by 5 bases, with 17 bases between them. The CDR3 reads CASSLGGGRDDEQYF. The CDR3 DNA reads as TGTGCCAGCAGCTTGGGTGGGGGGAGAGACGACGAGCAGTACTTC.

In the case of this clone: The same CDR3 is also encoded by other DNA sequences in this sample. This sequence joins TRBV30 and TRBJ1-5, with D unclear. Germline-derived CDR1 and CDR2 are GTSNPN and SVGIG (reference sequence). The CDR3 is made up of 14 amino acids. V was trimmed by 1 base and J by 1 base, leaving 8 bases between them. CDR3 region: CAWSAARSNQPQHF. CDR3 DNA sequence: TGTGCCTGGAGTGCCGCCCGGAGCAATCAGCCCCAGCATTTT.

The V and J genes are TRBV4-1 and TRBJ2-1, with 9 bases fitting TRBD2. CDR1 and CDR2 from the germline V gene are MGHRA and YSYEKL. This CDR3 is 16 amino acids long. V gave up 2 bases and J gave up 3 bases; unmatched junction bases: 5. Here the CDR3 reads CASSQRAAGGYNEQFF. In DNA form, the CDR3 reads TGCGCCAGCAGCCAACGGGCAGCGGGAGGCTACAATGAGCAGTTCTTC.